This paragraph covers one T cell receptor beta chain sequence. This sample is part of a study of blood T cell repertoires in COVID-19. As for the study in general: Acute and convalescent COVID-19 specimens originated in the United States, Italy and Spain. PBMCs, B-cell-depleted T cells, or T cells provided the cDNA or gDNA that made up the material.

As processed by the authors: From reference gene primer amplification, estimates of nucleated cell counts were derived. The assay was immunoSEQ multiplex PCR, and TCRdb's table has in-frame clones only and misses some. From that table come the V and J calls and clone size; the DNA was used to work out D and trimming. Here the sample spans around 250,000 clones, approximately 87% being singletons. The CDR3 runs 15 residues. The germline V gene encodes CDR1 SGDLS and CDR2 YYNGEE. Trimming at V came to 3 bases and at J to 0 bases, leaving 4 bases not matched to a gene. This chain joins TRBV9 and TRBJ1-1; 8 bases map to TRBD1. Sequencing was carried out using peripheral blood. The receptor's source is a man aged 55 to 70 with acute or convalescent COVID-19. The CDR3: CASSDRGTVNTEAFF. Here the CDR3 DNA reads TGTGCCAGCAGCGACAGGGGGACGGTGAACACTGAAGCTTTCTTT. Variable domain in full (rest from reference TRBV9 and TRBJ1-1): DSGVTQTPKHLITATGQRVTLRCSPRSGDLSVYWYQQSLDQGLQFLIQYYNGEERAKGNILERFSAQQFPDLHSELNLSSLELGDSALYFCASSDRGTVNTEAFFGQGTRLTVV.